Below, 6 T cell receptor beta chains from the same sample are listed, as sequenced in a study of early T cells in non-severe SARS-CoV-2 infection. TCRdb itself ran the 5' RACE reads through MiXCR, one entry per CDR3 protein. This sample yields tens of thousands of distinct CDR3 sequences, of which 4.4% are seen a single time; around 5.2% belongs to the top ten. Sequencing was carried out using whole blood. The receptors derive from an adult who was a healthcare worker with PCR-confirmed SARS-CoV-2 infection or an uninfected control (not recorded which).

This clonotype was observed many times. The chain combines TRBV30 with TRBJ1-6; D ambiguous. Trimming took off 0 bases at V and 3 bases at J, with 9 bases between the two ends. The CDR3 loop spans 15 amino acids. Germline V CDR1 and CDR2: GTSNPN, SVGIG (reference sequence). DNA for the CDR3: TGTGCCTGGAGTGTACTCGGCAGCTATAATTCACCCCTCCACTTT. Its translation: CAWSVLGSYNSPLHF.

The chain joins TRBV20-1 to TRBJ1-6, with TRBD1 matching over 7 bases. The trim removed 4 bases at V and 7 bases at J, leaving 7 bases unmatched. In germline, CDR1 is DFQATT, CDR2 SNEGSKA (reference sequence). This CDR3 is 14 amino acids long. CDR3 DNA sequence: TGCAGTGCTAAGATGGGACAGTTGAATTCACCCCTCCACTTT. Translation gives CSAKMGQLNSPLHF.

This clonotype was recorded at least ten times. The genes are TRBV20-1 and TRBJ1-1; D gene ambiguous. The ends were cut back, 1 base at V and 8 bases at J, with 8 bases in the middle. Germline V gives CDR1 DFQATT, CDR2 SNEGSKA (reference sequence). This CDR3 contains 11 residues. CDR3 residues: CSARGEQEAFF. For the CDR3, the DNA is TGCAGTGCTAGAGGGGAACAGGAAGCTTTCTTT.

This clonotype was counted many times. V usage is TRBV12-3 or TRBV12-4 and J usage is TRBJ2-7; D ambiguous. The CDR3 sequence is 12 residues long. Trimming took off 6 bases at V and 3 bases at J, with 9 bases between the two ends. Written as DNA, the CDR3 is TGTGCCAGCAGCGCACCCGGCTACGAGCAGTACTTC. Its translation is CASSAPGYEQYF.

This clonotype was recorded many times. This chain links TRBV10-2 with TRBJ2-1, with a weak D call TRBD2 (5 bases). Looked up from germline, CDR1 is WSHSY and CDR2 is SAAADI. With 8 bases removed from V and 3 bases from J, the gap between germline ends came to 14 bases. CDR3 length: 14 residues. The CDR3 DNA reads TGCGCCAGCGCGGAGGTTCTCGGCTACAATGAGCAGTTCTTC. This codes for CASAEVLGYNEQFF.

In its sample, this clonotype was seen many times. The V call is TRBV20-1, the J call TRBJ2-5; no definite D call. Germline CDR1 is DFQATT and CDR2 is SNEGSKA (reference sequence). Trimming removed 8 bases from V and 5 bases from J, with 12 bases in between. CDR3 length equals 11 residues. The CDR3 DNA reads TGCAGTTCCGACCATACCGAGACCCAGTACTTC. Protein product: CSSDHTETQYF.